The TCR beta chain described here comes from a study of blood T cell repertoires in COVID-19. Across the whole study: T cells, B-cell-depleted T cells, or PBMCs provided the cDNA or gDNA that served as material.

Participant-reported clinical history was the basis for cohort assignment. Recovered status in Cohort 3 required two negative PCRs, clearance, or symptom resolution. Trimming cost V 8 bases and J 1 base; bases outside gene matches: 10. This CDR3 region has 15 residues. The germline V gene encodes CDR1 MDHEN and CDR2 SYDVKM. Under the authors' procedure: The assay estimated nucleated cells by amplifying reference gene primers. The table came from immunoSEQ multiplex PCR; TCRdb's copy has only in-frame clones and leaves some out. V and J calls plus clone size are reproduced from that table; the DNA served to infer D and trimming. The sample lists some 510,000 clones, around 87% seen once, with about 1.7% in the top ten.

The source is a middle-aged woman who had recovered from COVID-19. The chain links TRBV28 to TRBJ1-1; 7 positions match TRBD1. The sample was PBMCs or T cells enriched from blood (not recorded which). This CDR3 is CASHPTGQPNTEAFF. CDR3 in DNA: TGTGCCAGCCACCCCACGGGACAGCCGAACACTGAAGCTTTCTTT.